This entry describes one T cell receptor (beta chain). No antigen is known for it. The source of the sample is a study of cytomegalovirus exposure and HLA in healthy donors. Whole-study findings and limits: Beyond CMV serostatus, there was no information to go on about immune exposure. Fewer N-insertions (relative to the approximately 700-donor mean) were reportedly seen in an Asian-associated ancestry cluster in a later analysis. When analyzed later, a missense DCLRE1C variant was found to be linked to TCR beta V- and J-gene trimming.

The primer mix had 60 Vbeta and 13 Jbeta primers. Original handling: Some 10 million of 80 million to 85 million unique TCR beta chains were shared, per a later count. The table came from immunoSEQ multiplex PCR; TCRdb's copy has only in-frame clones and leaves some out. That table supplies the V and J calls and clone size; D and trimming were determined from the DNA. Of 130,000 to 150,000 clones in the sample, over 70% are singletons; the top ten hold about 6.9%. Germline V CDR1 and CDR2: ENHRY, SYGVKD. The CDR3 extends over 14 amino acids. V was cut by 6 bases and J by 1 base, with 12 bases left in between.

The clonotype comes from a woman aged 40 to 55 in good health and CMV-seropositive. This sequence joins TRBV10-3 and TRBJ1-1; D might be TRBD1 (5 bases). Sequencing input: PBMCs. The CDR3 here is CAIRDWGANTEAFF. The CDR3 nucleotides are TGTGCCATCAGGGATTGGGGCGCGAACACTGAAGCTTTCTTT.